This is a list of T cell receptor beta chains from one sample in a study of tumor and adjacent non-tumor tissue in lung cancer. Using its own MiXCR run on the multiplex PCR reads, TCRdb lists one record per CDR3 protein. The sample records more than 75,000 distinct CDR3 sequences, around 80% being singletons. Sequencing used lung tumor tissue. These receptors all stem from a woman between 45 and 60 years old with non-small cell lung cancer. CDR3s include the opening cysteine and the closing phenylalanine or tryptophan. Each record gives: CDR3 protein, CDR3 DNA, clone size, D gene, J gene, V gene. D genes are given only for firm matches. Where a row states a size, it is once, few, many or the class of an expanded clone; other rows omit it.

CDR3 protein: CASNTSGRNQETQYF; CDR3 DNA: TGTGCCAGCAACACTTCGGGCAGGAACCAAGAGACCCAGTATTTC; clone size: NA; D gene: NA; J gene: TRBJ2-5; V gene: TRBV12-3/TRBV12-4
CDR3 protein: CASSEYSFSSCQAQYF; CDR3 DNA: TGTGCCAGCAGTGAATATAGTTTTTCGTCGTGTCAGGCCCAGTACTTC; clone size: once; D gene: NA; J gene: TRBJ2-5; V gene: TRBV25-1
CDR3 protein: CSARGTGDTQAFF; CDR3 DNA: TGCAGTGCTAGAGGGACAGGGGACACTCAAGCTTTCTTT; clone size: NA; D gene: TRBD1; J gene: TRBJ1-1; V gene: TRBV20-1
CDR3 protein: CASSWISGSYGQYF; CDR3 DNA: TGTGCCAGCAGCTGGATTAGCGGGAGCTACGGGCAGTACTTC; clone size: once; D gene: TRBD2; J gene: TRBJ2-7; V gene: TRBV28
CDR3 protein: CAGSSSSSSPLHF; CDR3 DNA: TGTGCCGGCAGTTCGAGTAGTAGTTCACCCCTCCACTTT; clone size: NA; D gene: NA; J gene: TRBJ1-6; V gene: TRBV12-3/TRBV12-4
CDR3 protein: CSLGLDCGYTF; CDR3 DNA: TGCAGCCTTGGACTTGACTGTGGCTACACCTTC; clone size: NA; D gene: NA; J gene: TRBJ1-2; V gene: TRBV29-1
CDR3 protein: CASIAGPNTRELFF; CDR3 DNA: TGTGCGAGCATTGCGGGACCGAACACCAGGGAGCTGTTTTTT; clone size: NA; D gene: NA; J gene: TRBJ2-2; V gene: TRBV28
CDR3 protein: CASNQDLYGVGTEALF; CDR3 DNA: TGCGCCAGTAACCAAGATCTCTACGGGGTCGGCACTGAAGCTTTATTT; clone size: NA; D gene: NA; J gene: TRBJ1-1; V gene: TRBV4-1
CDR3 protein: CASGHDWAGATDTQYF; CDR3 DNA: TGTGCCAGCGGCCACGATTGGGCGGGGGCCACAGATACGCAGTATTTT; clone size: NA; D gene: NA; J gene: TRBJ2-3; V gene: TRBV4-2
CDR3 protein: CVGSGDRGGYTEAFF; CDR3 DNA: TGTGTCGGCAGTGGTGACAGGGGCGGATACACTGAAGCTTTCTTT; clone size: NA; D gene: TRBD1; J gene: TRBJ1-1; V gene: TRBV6-2/TRBV6-3
CDR3 protein: CVSSYSNRFSGANVLTF; CDR3 DNA: TGTGTCAGCAGTTACTCAAACAGGTTCTCTGGGGCCAATGTCCTGACTTTC; clone size: NA; D gene: NA; J gene: TRBJ2-6; V gene: TRBV6-5
CDR3 protein: CASIERGTGELFF; CDR3 DNA: TGTGCCAGCATCGAGAGGGGCACCGGGGAGCTGTTTTTT; clone size: NA; D gene: NA; J gene: TRBJ2-2; V gene: TRBV12-3/TRBV12-4
CDR3 protein: CGVEPLDREWGDMQYF; CDR3 DNA: TGCGGCGTTGAACCCCTCGACAGGGAATGGGGAGATATGCAGTATTTT; clone size: NA; D gene: TRBD1; J gene: TRBJ2-3; V gene: TRBV29-1
CDR3 protein: CATSRGTSSGNTIYF; CDR3 DNA: TGTGCCACCAGTCGTGGAACCAGCTCTGGAAACACCATATATTTT; clone size: NA; D gene: NA; J gene: TRBJ1-3; V gene: TRBV28
CDR3 protein: CASSAEPSSDNEQSF; CDR3 DNA: TGTGCCAGCAGCGCGGAGCCTAGCTCCGACAATGAGCAGTCCTTC; clone size: NA; D gene: NA; J gene: TRBJ2-1; V gene: TRBV11-2
CDR3 protein: CSARQAAHEKLFF; CDR3 DNA: TGCAGTGCTAGACAGGCGGCGCATGAAAAACTGTTTTTT; clone size: medium-sized; D gene: NA; J gene: TRBJ1-4; V gene: TRBV20-1
CDR3 protein: CSMLLWLGFVNIQYF; CDR3 DNA: TGCAGCATGCTGCTGTGGTTGGGGTTTGTTAACATTCAGTACTTC; clone size: NA; D gene: NA; J gene: TRBJ2-4; V gene: TRBV29-1
CDR3 protein: CASSEGAGTHEYCF; CDR3 DNA: TGTGCCAGCAGCGAGGGTGCGGGGACCCACGAGTACTGTTTC; clone size: NA; D gene: NA; J gene: TRBJ2-7; V gene: TRBV4-2
CDR3 protein: CASNQVLLTSWGTDMQYF; CDR3 DNA: TGCGCCAGCAACCAAGTGCTTTTGACTAGCTGGGGCACAGATATGCAGTATTTT; clone size: NA; D gene: TRBD2; J gene: TRBJ2-3; V gene: TRBV4-1
CDR3 protein: CSARRHYERFF; CDR3 DNA: TGCAGTGCTAGACGGCACTATGAGCGGTTCTTC; clone size: NA; D gene: NA; J gene: TRBJ2-1; V gene: TRBV20-1
CDR3 protein: CASSPASDTQYF; CDR3 DNA: TGTGCCAGTAGCCCCGCATCAGATACGCAGTATTTT; clone size: NA; D gene: NA; J gene: TRBJ2-3; V gene: TRBV6-2/TRBV6-3
CDR3 protein: CASSQDLYRVGTEAYF; CDR3 DNA: TGCGCCAGCAGCCAAGATCTCTACAGGGTTGGCACTGAAGCGTACTTT; clone size: NA; D gene: NA; J gene: TRBJ1-1; V gene: TRBV4-1
CDR3 protein: CASSQMYHVNTEAFF; CDR3 DNA: TGCGCCAGCAGCCAAATGTATCACGTGAACACTGAAGCTTTCTTT; clone size: once; D gene: NA; J gene: TRBJ1-1; V gene: TRBV4-1